The clone carrying this T cell receptor beta chain was observed at least ten times. The CDR3 runs to 14 residues. Trimming cost V 5 bases and J 10 bases, with 18 bases left between them. The germline V gene has CDR1 LGHNA and CDR2 YNFKEQ. The data are from a study of T-cell reconstitution after alpha-beta-depleted transplantation in children. A library of TCRbeta sequences, prepared with unique molecular identifiers, was generated. TCRdb re-called the PCR reads through MiXCR, storing one row per CDR3 protein. The repertoire holds 150,000 to 250,000 distinct CDR3 sequences, with roughly 6.3% as singletons.

This specimen consisted of PBMCs, obtained before TCRalphabeta/CD19-depleted stem cell transplant. V gene TRBV4-2 combines with J gene TRBJ2-1; D possibly corresponds to TRBD2 (5 bases). The clonotype originates from a girl in the first two years of life with combined immunodeficiency, due to receive a stem cell transplant. Written as DNA, the CDR3 is TGTGCCAGCAGCGTCAGCCTCGGGGAAAGGGAGCAGTTCTTC. As protein: CASSVSLGEREQFF.